A single sample is the source of the 23 T cell receptor beta chains below, sequenced in a study of graft-versus-host responses after intestinal transplantation. Graft tissue processing released intraepithelial and lamina propria lymphocytes. The table came from immunoSEQ multiplex PCR; TCRdb's copy has only in-frame clones and leaves some out. The sample carries 40,000 or so clones, roughly 90% recorded once. Specimen: ileum tissue, collected 200 to 210 days after intestinal transplant. These receptors came from a human patient who received an intestinal transplant, so some T cells may come from the graft donor.

The chain employs TRBV18 and TRBJ2-7; TRBD1 matches at 8 bases. The CDR3 loop spans 14 amino acids. Germline values: CDR1 KGHSH, CDR2 LQKENI. V was clipped by 3 bases and J by 5 bases; unmatched bases: 6. CDR3: CASSPGTGGDEQYF. Written as DNA, the CDR3 is TGTGCCAGCTCACCTGGGACAGGCGGCGACGAGCAGTACTTC.

The J gene is TRBJ1-1, the V gene TRBV6-1; no definite D call. The V gene lost 6 bases and the J gene lost 2 bases, with 10 bases spanning the gap. This CDR3 has 13 amino acids. Germline CDR1 MNHNS, CDR2 SASEGT. As DNA, the CDR3 is TGTGCCAGCAGGCCTACTCGAAACACTGAAGCTTTCTTT. Translation gives CASRPTRNTEAFF.

This chain uses TRBV5-4 with TRBJ2-2; TRBD1 agrees at 8 bases. The germline gives CDR1 SGHNT, CDR2 YYREEE (reference sequence). CDR3 length: 15 residues. V was clipped by 0 bases and J by 4 bases; unmatched bases: 2. The CDR3 sequence: CASSLGTGGTGELFF. The CDR3 DNA sequence: TGTGCCAGCAGCTTGGGCACAGGGGGCACCGGGGAGCTGTTTTTT.

V gene TRBV2 combines with J gene TRBJ1-3; D not resolved. Deletions cut 5 bases from V and 2 bases from J, with 10 bases between. Germline CDR1 and CDR2: SNHLY and FYNNEI. This CDR3 contains 14 residues. CDR3 sequence: CASSLDHPGNTIYF. The CDR3 DNA sequence: TGTGCCAGCAGTCTAGATCATCCTGGAAACACCATATATTTT.

The V call is TRBV28, the J call TRBJ2-3; 10 bases are shared with TRBD2. The V segment lost 2 bases and the J segment 4 bases; nucleotides outside the gene matches: 0. The length of the CDR3 is 14 residues. Per germline, CDR1 MDHEN and CDR2 SYDVKM. In nucleotides, the CDR3 is TGTGCCAGCAGTTTACTAGCGGGAGCAGATACGCAGTATTTT. Translating it yields CASSLLAGADTQYF.

V and J are TRBV15 and TRBJ1-2; 7 positions agree with TRBD1. Germline CDR1 is LNHNV and CDR2 is YYDKDF (reference sequence). The CDR3 extends over 13 amino acids. With V trimmed by 3 bases and J by 2 bases, 0 bases remained unmatched. Written as DNA, the CDR3 is TGTGCCACCAGCAGGGACAGGAACTATGGCTACACCTTC. The encoded protein is CATSRDRNYGYTF.

Sample share makes this clone medium-sized. The V call is TRBV27, the J call TRBJ2-1; 13 positions agree with TRBD2. Germline CDR1 is MNHEY and CDR2 is SMNVEV (reference sequence). The CDR3 sequence is 15 residues long. J was trimmed by 9 bases and V by 2 bases; bases with no gene match: 4. The CDR3 loop reads CASSLGLAGVSEQFF. The CDR3 coding sequence is TGTGCCAGCAGTTTAGGACTAGCGGGAGTATCTGAGCAGTTCTTC.

The chain joins TRBV7-8 to TRBJ2-7; TRBD1 aligns across 8 bases. This CDR3 has 15 residues. Germline values: CDR1 SGHVS, CDR2 FQNEAQ. Trimming took 5 bases from V and 5 from J; bases not matched to a gene: 11. The CDR3: CASSPGQGLGDEQYF. The CDR3 DNA sequence: TGTGCCAGCAGCCCTGGACAGGGTTTAGGCGACGAGCAGTACTTC.

CDR3 protein: CAWSVPIDLNNEQFF. The CDR3 coding sequence is TGTGCCTGGAGCGTACCCATCGATCTCAACAATGAGCAGTTCTTC. This rearrangement joins TRBV30 to TRBJ2-1; D ambiguous. This CDR3 comprises 15 residues. Germline loops: CDR1 GTSNPN, CDR2 SVGIG (reference sequence). V dropped 3 bases and J dropped 5 bases, with 17 bases sitting between them.

This clone was seen once. This chain uses TRBV30 with TRBJ2-7, with D unresolved. There are 11 residues in the CDR3. Germline CDR1 is GTSNPN and CDR2 is SVGIG (reference sequence). Trimming took 1 base from V and 4 from J, leaving 5 bases between them. CDR3 region: CAWSGGYEQYF. CDR3 sequence (DNA): TGTGCCTGGAGTGGAGGTTACGAGCAGTACTTC. Full variable domain (outside the CDR3, taken from reference TRBV30 and TRBJ2-7): SQTIHQWPATLVQPVGSPLSLECTVEGTSNPNLYWYRQAAGRGLQLLFYSVGIGQISSEVPQNLSASRPQDRQFILSSKKLLLSDSGFYLCAWSGGYEQYFGPGTRLTVT.

This clone was observed a single time. The V call is TRBV7-8, the J call TRBJ1-5; 7 nucleotides agree with TRBD1. The trim removed 6 bases at V and 0 bases at J, leaving 5 bases unmatched. CDR3 length equals 15 residues. Germline CDR1 reads SGHVS; CDR2 reads FQNEAQ. As DNA, the CDR3 is TGTGCCAGCAGGCATGGACAGGCTAGCAATCAGCCCCAGCATTTT. Translation: CASRHGQASNQPQHF.

This chain links TRBV28 with TRBJ2-6, with TRBD2 as a possible D gene (5 bases). This CDR3 is 16 amino acids long. V lost 6 bases to trimming and J lost 0 bases, with 12 bases between them. Looked up from germline, CDR1 is MDHEN and CDR2 is SYDVKM. The CDR3 nucleotides read TGTGCCAGCAGCCCGGGCCGGGGCTCTGGGGCCAACGTCCTGACTTTC. It specifies CASSPGRGSGANVLTF.

The V gene is TRBV19, the J gene TRBJ2-1; no clear D gene. V dropped 10 bases and J dropped 8 bases, with 27 bases sitting between them. From germline, CDR1 is LNHDA and CDR2 SQIVND (reference sequence). The CDR3 runs 16 residues. CDR3 nucleotides: TGTGCCACCGCGAACACGGAGCTGTCTCGGGTAGATGAGCAGTTCTTC. Translating gives CATANTELSRVDEQFF.

This chain joins TRBV5-1 and TRBJ2-1; the match to TRBD2 covers 12 bases. V was pared by 1 base and J by 7 bases, with 6 bases of the junction left unmatched. CDR1 is SGHRS, CDR2 YFSETQ, per germline. The CDR3 has 16 residues. This CDR3 reads CASSLNLAGGLNEQFF. The CDR3 nucleotides read TGCGCCAGCAGCTTGAATCTAGCGGGAGGGCTGAATGAGCAGTTCTTC. Full variable domain (rest looked up from reference TRBV5-1 and TRBJ2-1): KAGVTQTPRYLIKTRGQQVTLSCSPISGHRSVSWYQQTPGQGLQFLFEYFSETQRNKGNFPGRFSGRQFSNSRSEMNVSTLELGDSALYLCASSLNLAGGLNEQFFGPGTRLTVL.

This sequence joins TRBV5-1 and TRBJ2-3; maybe TRBD2 (7 bases). CDR1 and CDR2 (germline): SGHRS, YFSETQ. V lost 4 bases and J lost 2, with 17 bases in between. This CDR3 region has 16 residues. The CDR3 loop is CASSLLGGAPTDTQYF. The CDR3 region has the DNA TGCGCCAGCAGCCTCCTAGGGGGGGCCCCCACAGATACGCAGTATTTT.

The V call is TRBV28, the J call TRBJ2-7, with TRBD2 as a possible D gene (5 bases). V shed 6 bases and J shed 7 bases, with 25 bases lying between them. CDR1 is MDHEN, CDR2 SYDVKM, per germline. The CDR3 runs 16 residues. The CDR3 is CASSLFRGSSSLEQYF. The CDR3 coding sequence is TGTGCCAGCAGCCTTTTTCGGGGATCCTCCTCCTTGGAGCAGTACTTC.

The chain recombines TRBV27 with TRBJ2-1; 9 positions agree with TRBD2. With V trimmed by 0 bases and J by 7 bases, 7 bases remained unmatched. Germline V gene sequence: CDR1 MNHEY, CDR2 SMNVEV (reference sequence). The CDR3 length is 16 residues. DNA for the CDR3: TGTGCCAGCAGTTTATCCCCCGGGACTAGCAGTAATGAGCAGTTCTTC. It is translated as CASSLSPGTSSNEQFF.

This clone was counted only a few times. The chain uses TRBV6-5 and TRBJ2-1, with D unresolved. Germline V gene data show CDR1 as MNHEY and CDR2 as SVGAGI. CDR3 length equals 11 residues. Trimming took off 8 bases at V and 9 bases at J, with 11 bases between the two ends. CDR3 bases: TGTGCCAGCGGAACCTACCCTGAGCAGTTCTTC. Translated: CASGTYPEQFF.

The V call is TRBV30, the J call TRBJ1-3; possible D gene TRBD1, 5 bases. The length of the CDR3 is 15 residues. The germline gives CDR1 GTSNPN, CDR2 SVGIG (reference sequence). Deletions cut 2 bases from V and 2 bases from J, with 13 bases between. CDR3 sequence reads: CAWSPGLTPGNTIYF. The CDR3 bases are TGTGCCTGGAGTCCAGGGCTTACCCCTGGAAACACCATATATTTT.

The chain recombines TRBV15 with TRBJ2-3, with 7 positions matching TRBD1. CDR3 length: 15 residues. With V trimmed by 4 bases and J by 0 bases, 4 bases remained unmatched. CDR1 and CDR2 from the germline V gene are LNHNV and YYDKDF (reference sequence). The CDR3: CATSNGQASTDTQYF. CDR3 nucleotide sequence: TGTGCCACCAGCAACGGACAGGCTAGCACAGATACGCAGTATTTT.

This clone was seen a few times. The chain is built from TRBV4-2 and TRBJ1-1; tentative D call: TRBD1 (6 bases). CDR1 is LGHNA, CDR2 YNFKEQ, per germline. Deletions cut 0 bases from V and 8 bases from J, with 10 bases between. The CDR3 is 13 residues long. Here the CDR3 DNA reads TGTGCCAGCAGCCAAGATCAAGACAGGGAAGCTTTCTTT. Translating it yields CASSQDQDREAFF.

J is TRBJ1-2 and V is TRBV4-1, with D uncertain. The CDR3 is made up of 14 amino acids. From germline, CDR1 is MGHRA and CDR2 YSYEKL. Trimming cost V 1 base and J 4 bases, with 10 bases left between them. The CDR3 loop reads CASSQGQGSYGYTF. The CDR3 nucleotides read TGCGCCAGCAGCCAAGGACAAGGATCCTATGGCTACACCTTC.

The chain carries TRBV6-1 and TRBJ2-1, with 8 positions matching TRBD2. After removal of 8 bases from V and 7 bases from J, the junction contained 7 bases not matched to a gene. The CDR3 runs 13 residues. Germline loops: CDR1 MNHNS, CDR2 SASEGT. The CDR3 loop is CASRLARNNEQFF. For the CDR3, the DNA is TGTGCCAGCCGACTAGCGCGCAATAATGAGCAGTTCTTC.